This T cell receptor beta chain was recovered during a study of shared clonotypes between healthy human individuals. This clone was counted a single time. V shed 4 bases, J shed 7 bases, and the junction held 7 bases outside the gene matches. Germline V gives CDR1 SGHAT, CDR2 FQNNGV. CDR3 length equals 16 residues. Sequencing used immunoSEQ multiplex PCR; TCRdb keeps in-frame clones, though not all of them. The table includes 2 million to 2.5 million clones, under 95% detected once. The genes are TRBV11-2 and TRBJ2-1, with 13 positions matching TRBD2. This receptor was taken from a man between 18 and 29 years old in good health. Some clones in this sample may be carry-over from other donors' samples. Sequenced sample: naive CD4+ T cells from PBMCs. The subset was: CD45RA+ positively selected. The CDR3, as DNA: TGTGCCAGCAGCTCAGGACTAGCGGGAGAGGGTAATGAGCAGTTCTTC. This sequence encodes CASSSGLAGEGNEQFF.